The following is a T cell receptor (beta chain) sequence with its context. What it recognizes is unknown. This sample stems from a study of CD8 T cells in ankylosing spondylitis. Study findings and constraints: Characteristic of ankylosing spondylitis blood, it appeared, was a TCR beta motif comprising eight highly homologous variants. Existing reports had already noted some motif variants in reactive arthritis synovial fluid and blood. Disease-linked clones were CD8+ and relatively rare in peripheral blood.

TCRdb analysed the 5' RACE reads with MiXCR anew, one entry per CDR3 protein. This repertoire shows 350,000 or so distinct CDR3 sequences, 7% to 9% found once; its top ten account for roughly 15%. This CDR3 region has 12 residues. Looked up from germline, CDR1 is ENHRY and CDR2 is SYGVKD. The J segment lost 1 base and the V segment lost 10 bases, leaving 3 bases of the junction unmatched. The receptor's source is a male donor with ankylosing spondylitis. Sequenced material: blood, either unsorted or a sorted T cell fraction (not recorded which). V usage is TRBV10-3 and J usage is TRBJ2-7; 8 nucleotides line up with TRBD2. The CDR3 DNA reads as TGTGCCACGGGGGGGAGATCCTACGAGCAGTACTTC. Its protein is CATGGRSYEQYF.